The 29 T cell receptor beta chains below come from one sample, sequenced in a study of cytomegalovirus exposure and HLA in healthy donors. The PCR used 60 Vbeta and 13 Jbeta primers. The repertoire was sequenced with immunoSEQ multiplex PCR; TCRdb's copy has only in-frame clones and lacks some. The sample has some 50,000 clones, roughly 70% seen once. The specimen was PBMCs. The receptors derive from a woman between 45 and 65 years old in good health and CMV-seropositive.

The chain is built from TRBV4-3 and TRBJ2-3; 7 nucleotides line up with TRBD2. The CDR3 is made up of 17 amino acids. Germline V gene lookup returns CDR1 LGHNA and CDR2 YSLEER. Trimming removed 3 bases from V and 2 bases from J; junction bases left unmatched: 11. The CDR3 DNA reads as TGCGCCAGCAGCCAGTCCTTCGGGCTAGCGGTCACAGATACGCAGTATTTT. Amino acids: CASSQSFGLAVTDTQYF.

CDR3 DNA: TGTGCCAGCAGCATGGACAGGTCACTGGGTGACGAGCAGTACTTC. This gives the protein CASSMDRSLGDEQYF. The chain recombines TRBV5-4 with TRBJ2-7; TRBD1 agrees at 7 bases. CDR1 is SGHNT and CDR2 is YYREEE in the germline V gene (reference sequence). The CDR3 consists of 15 residues. V shed 4 bases, J shed 5 bases, and the junction held 12 bases outside the gene matches.

J is TRBJ2-2 and V is TRBV7-7; tentatively, D is TRBD1 (6 bases). CDR3 length equals 16 residues. The V end was cut by 2 bases, the J end by 4 bases, with 14 bases between. CDR1 is SSHAT, CDR2 FNYEAQ, per germline (reference sequence). The CDR3 loop is CASSLSTGRITGELFF. CDR3 sequence (DNA): TGTGCCAGCAGCTTAAGTACAGGGCGAATCACCGGGGAGCTGTTTTTT.

This chain uses TRBV6-6 with TRBJ2-7; D may be TRBD2 (6 bases). Germline CDR1 reads MNHNY; CDR2 reads SVGAGI (reference sequence). This CDR3 contains 13 residues. Trimming stripped 4 bases from V and 5 bases from J, with 12 bases between. CDR3 sequence reads: CASSFSGRHEQYF. The CDR3 DNA sequence: TGTGCCAGCAGTTTTTCCGGGAGACACGAGCAGTACTTC.

The chain uses TRBV6-5 and TRBJ2-5; the match to TRBD1 covers 9 bases. There are 15 residues in the CDR3. Germline CDR1 and CDR2: MNHEY and SVGAGI. J was trimmed by 5 bases and V by 0 bases; bases with no gene match: 4. CDR3 residues: CASSYSQGAAETQYF. The CDR3 coding sequence is TGTGCCAGCAGTTACTCACAGGGGGCCGCTGAGACCCAGTACTTC.

This clone was observed a handful of times. The rearrangement uses TRBV4-1 and TRBJ1-1; D unclear. The germline CDR1 and CDR2 sequences are MGHRA and YSYEKL. Trimming pared 2 bases from V and 10 bases from J, leaving 11 bases between. The CDR3 runs to 12 residues. CDR3 loop: CASSQNQDRAFF. The DNA of the CDR3 is TGCGCCAGCAGCCAAAATCAGGATAGAGCTTTCTTT.

On this clone: This specimen includes other DNA sequences encoding the same CDR3. The V and J genes are TRBV29-1 and TRBJ1-2, with a possible D match to TRBD1 (5 bases). The V gene's germline CDR1 is SQVTM and CDR2 ANQGSEA. The CDR3 is 15 amino acids. Trimming removed 1 base from V and 2 bases from J, with 14 bases in between. The CDR3 nucleotides read TGCAGCGTTGAAGTCGGTGCAGGGCAAAACTATGGCTACACCTTC. Amino acids: CSVEVGAGQNYGYTF.

The chain employs TRBV19 and TRBJ1-2, with a weak D call TRBD1 (6 bases). Trimming took off 5 bases at V and 4 bases at J, with 26 bases between the two ends. Germline CDR1 and CDR2: LNHDA and SQIVND (reference sequence). The CDR3 sequence is 18 residues long. CDR3 in amino acids: CASSLRGLGQPNSYGYTF. For the CDR3, the DNA is TGTGCCAGTAGTCTGAGGGGTTTAGGACAGCCAAACAGCTATGGCTACACCTTC.

The chain uses TRBV19 and TRBJ2-6; TRBD1 agrees at 7 bases. This CDR3 is built from 20 residues. The germline V gene encodes CDR1 LNHDA and CDR2 SQIVND (reference sequence). V was pared by 5 bases and J by 0 bases, with 16 bases of the junction left unmatched. DNA of the CDR3: TGTGCCAGTAGTCTTGGCCGGCTGGGACAGAAGGACTCTGGGGCCAACGTCCTGACTTTC. It is translated as CASSLGRLGQKDSGANVLTF.

CDR3 protein: CSVEQITRTGSSYEQYF. CDR3 bases: TGCAGCGTTGAACAGATAACGAGGACAGGGAGCTCCTACGAGCAGTACTTC. The V and J genes are TRBV29-1 and TRBJ2-7; TRBD1 matches 8 bases. V lost 2 bases to trimming and J lost 0 bases; unmatched junction nucleotides: 12. Germline loops: CDR1 SQVTM, CDR2 ANQGSEA. The CDR3 has 17 amino acids.

This clone came up once. The rearrangement joins TRBV7-9 to TRBJ1-2; possible D gene TRBD1, 5 bases. Germline V lookup: CDR1 SEHNR, CDR2 FQNEAQ (reference sequence). This CDR3 has 14 residues. The V gene lost 1 base and the J gene lost 3 bases, with 9 bases spanning the gap. CDR3 in amino acids: CASSLVAGDYGYTF. In nucleotides, the CDR3 is TGTGCCAGCAGCTTAGTCGCGGGGGACTATGGCTACACCTTC.

The V call is TRBV19, the J call TRBJ1-1; D possibly corresponds to TRBD1 (6 bases). V gave up 5 bases and J gave up 4 bases, with 20 bases separating them. The CDR3 has 16 residues. The germline V gene encodes CDR1 LNHDA and CDR2 SQIVND (reference sequence). CDR3 amino acids: CASSPGARGGVTEAFF. The CDR3 nucleotides read TGTGCCAGTAGTCCCGGTGCAAGGGGGGGCGTCACTGAAGCTTTCTTT.

This chain uses TRBV7-6 with TRBJ1-5; no clear D. Germline CDR1 reads SGHVS; CDR2 reads FNYEAQ. The CDR3 is 20 residues long. V was pared by 5 bases and J by 3 bases, with 29 bases between. The CDR3 bases are TGTGCCAGCAGCACAGCGCTCATGGGAGGGTCCCCTACTGTCAATCAGCCCCAGCATTTT. Its protein product is CASSTALMGGSPTVNQPQHF.

The chain links TRBV7-3 to TRBJ2-1; 10 bases map to TRBD2. The CDR3 length is 13 residues. Trimming removed 7 bases from V and 8 bases from J; junction bases left unmatched: 5. The germline V gene encodes CDR1 SGHTA and CDR2 FQGTGA. The CDR3 DNA sequence: TGTGCCAGCACCCCTAGCGGGAGTTATGAGCAGTTCTTC. Translating it yields CASTPSGSYEQFF.

The gene calls are TRBV29-1 and TRBJ2-2, with TRBD1 matching 7 bases. V shed 4 bases, J shed 7 bases, and the junction held 21 bases outside the gene matches. The germline V gene has CDR1 SQVTM and CDR2 ANQGSEA. The CDR3 is 18 residues long. CDR3 region: CSVALTGPFRETVGELFF. Written as DNA, the CDR3 is TGCAGCGTTGCTTTGACAGGGCCCTTTCGGGAAACGGTCGGGGAGCTGTTTTTT.

The chain couples TRBV27 to TRBJ2-3, with TRBD2 matching over 11 bases. The V gene's germline CDR1 is MNHEY and CDR2 SMNVEV (reference sequence). This CDR3 has 15 residues. V was pared by 4 bases and J by 5 bases, with 5 bases of the junction left unmatched. CDR3 bases: TGTGCCAGCAGTTCTCTAGCGGGAGGAGGAGATACGCAGTATTTT. Its translation: CASSSLAGGGDTQYF.

The chain has TRBV4-1 and TRBJ1-1; D is unresolved. V gave up 3 bases and J gave up 3 bases, with 8 bases separating them. CDR1 MGHRA and CDR2 YSYEKL come from the germline V gene. The CDR3 totals 13 residues. CDR3 in amino acids: CASSHTSDTEAFF. In nucleotides, the CDR3 is TGCGCCAGCAGCCACACATCAGACACTGAAGCTTTCTTT.

This rearrangement joins TRBV6-1 to TRBJ2-7; 7 nucleotides line up with TRBD2. The CDR3 sequence is 14 residues long. Germline CDR1 is MNHNS and CDR2 is SASEGT. After removal of 2 bases from V and 8 bases from J, the junction contained 9 bases not matched to a gene. The CDR3 DNA is TGTGCCAGCAGTGAATTGAGGGAGGGCCTGAAGCAGTACTTC. It encodes CASSELREGLKQYF.

This chain links TRBV7-9 with TRBJ2-7, with TRBD2 matching over 8 bases. This CDR3 has 16 residues. J lost 2 bases, V lost 5 bases, and 11 bases had no gene match. Germline loops: CDR1 SEHNR, CDR2 FQNEAQ (reference sequence). The CDR3 DNA reads TGTGCCAGCAGCCGCCCGACGGGACTAGATCCCTACGAGCAGTACTTC. Translating gives CASSRPTGLDPYEQYF. The full variable domain, its missing parts supplied by reference TRBV7-9 and TRBJ2-7, is DTGVSQNPRHKITKRGQNVTFRCDPISEHNRLYWYRQTLGQGPEFLTYFQNEAQLEKSRLLSDRFSAERPKGSFSTLEIQRTEQGDSAMYLCASSRPTGLDPYEQYFGPGTRLTVT.

This chain links TRBV27 with TRBJ2-2; possibly TRBD1 for D (6 bases). V was cut by 6 bases and J by 5 bases, with 19 bases left in between. The CDR3 contains 16 residues. CDR1 and CDR2 from the germline V gene are MNHEY and SMNVEV (reference sequence). CDR3 residues: CASSPLEGVATGELFF. The CDR3 coding sequence is TGTGCCAGCAGCCCTCTCGAGGGGGTAGCTACCGGGGAGCTGTTTTTT.

Here the CDR3 DNA reads TGTGCCAGTCAGACAAGGAATGGCTACGAGCAGTACTTC. This encodes CASQTRNGYEQYF. V is TRBV19 and J is TRBJ2-7; D remains unclear. Between the trimmed V and J ends, which lost 8 bases and 3 bases, there was a span of 14 bases. Germline V CDR1 and CDR2: LNHDA, SQIVND (reference sequence). The CDR3 runs to 13 residues.

The chain has TRBV29-1 and TRBJ1-2; D might be TRBD1 (6 bases). The CDR3 contains 17 residues. Per the germline V gene, CDR1 is SQVTM and CDR2 is ANQGSEA. Trimming left V 0 bases short and J 0 bases short, with 17 bases between. This chain's CDR3 is CSVEDSNRAEPNYGYTF. CDR3 in DNA: TGCAGCGTTGAAGATTCGAACAGGGCCGAGCCTAACTATGGCTACACCTTC.

The chain links TRBV10-2 to TRBJ1-1; a weak D match, TRBD1 (5 bases). Trimming took off 4 bases at V and 0 bases at J, with 9 bases between the two ends. CDR1 is WSHSY, CDR2 SAAADI, per germline. The CDR3 runs to 14 residues. CDR3 in amino acids: CASSVGRVNTEAFF. In DNA form, the CDR3 reads TGCGCCAGCAGTGTGGGCAGGGTGAACACTGAAGCTTTCTTT.

V gene TRBV7-6 combines with J gene TRBJ2-5; a possible D gene is TRBD2 (5 bases). V lost 1 base and J 3 bases, leaving 9 bases between the germline ends. Germline-derived CDR1 and CDR2 are SGHVS and FNYEAQ. CDR3 size: 14 residues. CDR3 sequence (DNA): TGTGCCAGCAGCTTAGGCGGGCAGGAAGAGACCCAGTACTTC. Translating it yields CASSLGGQEETQYF.

This sequence joins TRBV10-2 and TRBJ2-7; 11 bases match TRBD2. V trimming: 3 bases; J trimming: 0 bases; junction bases outside the gene matches: 4. Germline V lookup: CDR1 WSHSY, CDR2 SAAADI. This CDR3 comprises 16 residues. CDR3 DNA: TGCGCCAGCAGTGAACTTACTAGCGGGGGCTCCTACGAGCAGTACTTC. Its protein is CASSELTSGGSYEQYF.

This chain uses TRBV4-3 with TRBJ2-5, with 7 bases matching TRBD1. The DNA end lines up better with TRBJ2-7; the J call may be wrong. The CDR3 sequence is 14 residues long. Per the germline V gene, CDR1 is LGHNA and CDR2 is YSLEER. The CDR3 protein is CASSQDWDSYEQYF. CDR3 DNA sequence: TGCGCCAGCAGCCAAGATTGGGACAGCTACGAGCAGTACTTC.

This clone was counted between two and nine times. This chain joins TRBV27 and TRBJ2-1; 9 bases line up with TRBD1. The CDR3 totals 13 residues. Germline-derived CDR1 and CDR2 are MNHEY and SMNVEV (reference sequence). Losses at the gene ends were 6 bases for V and 8 bases for J; bases not matched to a gene: 5. The CDR3 sequence: CASSRDRVDEQFF. DNA of the CDR3: TGTGCCAGCAGCCGGGACAGGGTCGATGAGCAGTTCTTC.

As for this clone: Other nucleotide sequences in the sample specify the same CDR3. This sequence joins TRBV4-1 and TRBJ2-6; the D is unclear. Germline values: CDR1 MGHRA, CDR2 YSYEKL. V lost 1 base, J lost 4 bases, and 5 bases lay in between. The CDR3 spans 14 residues. CDR3 residues: CASSQAVGANVLTF. CDR3 coding DNA: TGCGCCAGCAGCCAAGCAGTGGGGGCCAACGTCCTGACTTTC.

V is TRBV25-1 and J is TRBJ2-5, with TRBD1 matching over 8 bases. The J call may be incorrect, as the DNA end agrees better with TRBJ2-7. Per germline, CDR1 MGHDK and CDR2 SYGVNS. This CDR3 region has 14 residues. In nucleotides, the CDR3 is TGTGCCAGCAGTGAATCTGCACAGGGGGACGAGCAGTACTTC. Protein product: CASSESAQGDEQYF.